The 4 T cell receptor beta chains given below trace back to one sample, sequenced in a study of OX40 agonist ivuxolimab in advanced cancers. This table comes from immunoSEQ multiplex PCR, and its TCRdb copy is limited to in-frame clones, with some not included. Of about 46,000 clones listed, roughly nine tenths were seen once; the top ten hold roughly half. Sample: CD4+ or CD8+ T cells sorted from blood, taken in a trial of the OX40 agonist ivuxolimab. The receptors shown here come from an adult with an advanced solid tumor such as melanoma, head and neck, liver or kidney cancer.

This clone was counted between two and nine times. The V call is TRBV10-3, the J call TRBJ2-3; D remains unclear. Per germline, CDR1 ENHRY and CDR2 SYGVKD. The CDR3 is 14 residues long. V lost 3 bases to trimming and J lost 2 bases, with 9 bases between them. The CDR3 is CAISESEVTDTQYF. The CDR3 DNA reads as TGTGCCATCAGTGAAAGTGAGGTCACAGATACGCAGTATTTT.

V is TRBV11-2 and J is TRBJ2-2; weak D call: TRBD2 (6 bases). V dropped 8 bases and J dropped 6 bases, with 10 bases sitting between them. Germline CDR1 SGHAT, CDR2 FQNNGV. The CDR3 is made up of 12 amino acids. CDR3 sequence: CASDGGPGELFF. The DNA of the CDR3 is TGTGCCAGCGACGGAGGGCCCGGGGAGCTGTTTTTT.

The V call is TRBV5-1, the J call TRBJ1-2; D is undetermined. The CDR3 is made up of 14 amino acids. The V end lost 1 base, the J end lost 0 bases, and 7 bases lay between the germline ends. Germline CDR1 SGHRS, CDR2 YFSETQ. The CDR3 DNA reads as TGCGCCAGCAGCTTGACGGCAGCTAACTATGGCTACACCTTC. Translating it yields CASSLTAANYGYTF.

The gene calls are TRBV7-2 and TRBJ2-1; 9 bases fit TRBD2. Germline-derived CDR1 and CDR2 are SGHTA and FQGNSA. Unmatched junction bases numbered 9, after V lost 5 bases and J lost 4 bases. The CDR3 length is 16 residues. The CDR3 DNA reads as TGTGCCAGCAGCCCCCGTGCCCTAGCGGGGTACAATGAGCAGTTCTTC. Its translation is CASSPRALAGYNEQFF.